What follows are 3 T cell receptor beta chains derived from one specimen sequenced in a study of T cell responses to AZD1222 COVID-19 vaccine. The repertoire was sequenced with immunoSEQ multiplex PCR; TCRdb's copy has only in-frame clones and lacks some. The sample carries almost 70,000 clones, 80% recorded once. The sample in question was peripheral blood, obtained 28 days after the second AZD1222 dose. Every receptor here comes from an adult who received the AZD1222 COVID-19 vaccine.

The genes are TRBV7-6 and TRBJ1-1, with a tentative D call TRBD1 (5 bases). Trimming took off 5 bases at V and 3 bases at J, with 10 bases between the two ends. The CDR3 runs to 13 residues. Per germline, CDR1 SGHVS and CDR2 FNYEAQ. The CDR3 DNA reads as TGTGCCAGCAGCACGGGACTAGACACTGAAGCTTTCTTT. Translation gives CASSTGLDTEAFF.

The CDR3 sequence: CASSARTYGYTF. The CDR3 DNA reads as TGTGCCAGCAGCGCCCGAACCTATGGCTACACCTTC. The gene calls are TRBV9 and TRBJ1-2; the D is unclear. CDR1 and CDR2 from the germline V gene are SGDLS and YYNGEE. The CDR3 contains 12 residues. V was clipped by 3 bases and J by 4 bases, with 7 bases between them.

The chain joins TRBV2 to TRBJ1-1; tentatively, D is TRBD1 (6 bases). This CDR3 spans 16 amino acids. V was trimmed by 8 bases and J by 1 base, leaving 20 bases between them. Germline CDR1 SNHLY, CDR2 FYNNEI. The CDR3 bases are TGTGCCAGCGGCGATGGCACGGGACACCGGAACACTGAAGCTTTCTTT. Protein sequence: CASGDGTGHRNTEAFF. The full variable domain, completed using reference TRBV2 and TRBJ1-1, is EPEVTQTPSHQVTQMGQEVILRCVPISNHLYFYWYRQILGQKVEFLVSFYNNEISEKSEIFDDQFSVERPDGSNFTLKIRSTKLEDSAMYFCASGDGTGHRNTEAFFGQGTRLTVV.